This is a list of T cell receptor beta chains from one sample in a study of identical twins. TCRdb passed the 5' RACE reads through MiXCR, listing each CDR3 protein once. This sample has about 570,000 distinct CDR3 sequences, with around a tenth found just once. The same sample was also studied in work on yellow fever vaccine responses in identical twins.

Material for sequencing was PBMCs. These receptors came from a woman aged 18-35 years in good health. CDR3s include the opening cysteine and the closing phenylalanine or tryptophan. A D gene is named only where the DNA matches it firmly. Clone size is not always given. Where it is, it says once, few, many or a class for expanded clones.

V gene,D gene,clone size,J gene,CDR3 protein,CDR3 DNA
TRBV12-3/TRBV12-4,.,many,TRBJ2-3,CASSLGPSTDTQYF,TGTGCCAGCAGTTTAGGGCCTAGCACAGATACGCAGTATTTT
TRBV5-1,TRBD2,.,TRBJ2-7,CASSVGTSGGAYEQYF,TGCGCCAGCAGCGTGGGAACTAGCGGGGGTGCCTACGAGCAGTACTTC
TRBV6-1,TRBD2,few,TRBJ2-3,CASSRTSGGAGTDTQYF,TGTGCCAGCAGCCGCACTAGCGGGGGGGCCGGGACAGATACGCAGTATTTT
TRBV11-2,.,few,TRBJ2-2,CASSPLRWGTGEDVGRELFF,TGTGCCAGCAGCCCCCTCAGGTGGGGGACGGGAGAGGACGTAGGCCGGGAGCTGTTTTTT
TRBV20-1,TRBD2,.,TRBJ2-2,CSATLAGVNTGELFF,TGCAGTGCTACACTAGCGGGGGTGAACACCGGGGAGCTGTTTTTT
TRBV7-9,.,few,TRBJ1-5,CASSKTGSPQHF,TGTGCCAGCAGCAAGACAGGCAGCCCCCAGCATTTT
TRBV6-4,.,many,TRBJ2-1,CASSTTASNEQFF,TGTGCCAGCAGTACAACGGCGAGCAATGAGCAGTTCTTC
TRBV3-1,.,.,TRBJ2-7,CASCTHSGQRLYEQYF,TGTGCCAGCTGCACCCACTCGGGCCAGCGACTGTACGAGCAGTACTTC
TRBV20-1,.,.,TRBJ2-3,CSAVLGPMGAGFLSTDTQYF,TGCAGTGCCGTCTTGGGGCCTATGGGCGCGGGGTTCCTTAGCACAGATACGCAGTATTTT
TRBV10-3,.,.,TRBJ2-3,CATVVSVADTQYF,TGTGCCACCGTCGTCTCGGTGGCAGATACGCAGTATTTT
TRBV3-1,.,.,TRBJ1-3,CASSQGSTRRFGNTIYF,TGTGCCAGCAGCCAAGGGTCCACCAGAAGGTTTGGAAACACCATATATTTT
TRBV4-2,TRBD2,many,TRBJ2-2,CASSQDPGTSGIGELFF,TGTGCCAGCAGCCAAGATCCCGGGACTAGCGGGATCGGGGAGCTGTTTTTT
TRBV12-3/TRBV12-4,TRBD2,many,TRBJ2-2,CASRSSGRYTGELFF,TGTGCCAGCAGGAGTAGCGGGAGATACACCGGGGAGCTGTTTTTT
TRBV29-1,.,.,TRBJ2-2,CSVDSGINTGELFF,TGCAGCGTTGATTCGGGGATAAACACCGGGGAGCTGTTTTTT
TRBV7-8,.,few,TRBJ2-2,CASSLRGSGAGELFF,TGTGCCAGCAGCTTAAGAGGCAGTGGCGCCGGGGAGCTGTTTTTT
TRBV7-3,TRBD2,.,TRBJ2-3,CASSVTGGESDTQYF,TGTGCCAGCAGCGTTACGGGGGGAGAATCAGATACGCAGTATTTT
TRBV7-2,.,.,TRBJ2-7,CASSTQGGEQYF,TGTGCCAGCAGCACGCAGGGAGGCGAGCAGTACTTC
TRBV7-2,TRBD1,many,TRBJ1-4,CASSLGDRDGEKLFF,TGTGCCAGCAGCTTAGGCGACAGGGATGGTGAAAAACTGTTTTTT
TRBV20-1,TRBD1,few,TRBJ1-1,CSARKTGSTEAFF,TGCAGTGCTAGGAAGACAGGGAGCACTGAAGCTTTCTTT
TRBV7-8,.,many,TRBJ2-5,CASSLLQAGKTQYF,TGTGCCAGCAGCTTACTCCAGGCAGGGAAGACCCAGTACTTC
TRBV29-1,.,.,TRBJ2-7,CSVELRDHPYEQYF,TGCAGCGTGGAACTCCGGGACCACCCCTACGAGCAGTACTTC
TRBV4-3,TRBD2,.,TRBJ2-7,CASSQGLAGSHEQYF,TGCGCCAGCAGCCAAGGACTAGCGGGATCCCACGAGCAGTACTTC
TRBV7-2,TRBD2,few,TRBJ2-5,CASSLRRGVETQYF,TGTGCCAGCAGCTTACGGCGGGGGGTAGAGACCCAGTACTTC
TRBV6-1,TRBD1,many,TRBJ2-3,CASSPDTGEDTDTQYF,TGTGCCAGCAGCCCCGATACAGGGGAAGACACAGATACGCAGTATTTT
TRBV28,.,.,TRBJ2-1,CASSSGTTQNEQFF,TGTGCCAGCAGTTCCGGGACCACACAAAATGAGCAGTTCTTC
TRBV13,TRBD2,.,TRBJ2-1,CASSPEREGLDNEQFF,TGTGCCAGCAGCCCCGAGCGGGAGGGCCTCGACAATGAGCAGTTCTTC
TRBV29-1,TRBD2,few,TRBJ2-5,CSVGSGITQYF,TGCAGCGTGGGTAGCGGGATTACCCAGTACTTC
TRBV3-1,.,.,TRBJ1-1,CAGRTERVNTEAFF,TGTGCCGGGCGGACAGAACGGGTGAACACTGAAGCTTTCTTT
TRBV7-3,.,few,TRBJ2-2,CASSLTGGPNTGELFF,TGTGCCAGCAGCTTAACCGGGGGGCCGAACACCGGGGAGCTGTTTTTT
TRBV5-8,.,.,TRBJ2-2,CASKPIEGFGELFF,TGTGCCAGCAAGCCAATCGAGGGGTTCGGGGAGCTGTTTTTT
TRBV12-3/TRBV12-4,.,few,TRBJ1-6,CASSSFVGNSPLHF,TGTGCCAGCAGCTCTTTTGTGGGGAATTCACCCCTCCACTTT